Below are 11 T cell receptor beta chains sequenced from a single sample in a study of T-cell reconstitution after alpha-beta-depleted transplantation in children. Library preparation (for TCRbeta) was performed with unique molecular identifiers. TCRdb passed the PCR reads through MiXCR, listing each CDR3 protein once. The sample carries around 78,000 distinct CDR3 sequences, 13% to 15% recorded once. The starting material was PBMCs, mostly from graft donor cells, obtained 180 days after TCRalphabeta/CD19-depleted stem cell transplant. Receptors were obtained from a male patient aged 2-9 years who had a stem cell transplant for acute lymphoblastic leukemia, so the T cells may come from the graft donor.

This chain connects TRBV7-3 to TRBJ1-4; D uncertain. CDR3 length: 15 residues. The V end was cut by 1 base, the J end by 0 bases, with 6 bases between. Germline V CDR1 and CDR2: SGHTA, FQGTGA. The CDR3 DNA reads TGTGCCAGCAGCTTAAGGCTTGCAACTAATGAAAAACTGTTTTTT. It translates to CASSLRLATNEKLFF.

In this sample, this clonotype turned up a few times. The V call is TRBV6-5, the J call TRBJ2-7; unclear D gene. Trimming removed 6 bases from V and 3 bases from J, with 9 bases in between. The germline CDR1 and CDR2 sequences are MNHEY and SVGAGI. The CDR3 is made up of 12 amino acids. CDR3 residues: CASSHDRYEQYF. The CDR3 bases are TGTGCCAGCAGCCACGACCGCTACGAGCAGTACTTC.

J is TRBJ2-4 and V is TRBV29-1; weak D call: TRBD1 (6 bases). CDR1 is SQVTM and CDR2 is ANQGSEA in the germline V gene. There are 16 residues in the CDR3. Trimming cost V 4 bases and J 0 bases, with 16 bases left between them. The CDR3 region is CSVAQGQQLAKNIQYF. The DNA for the CDR3 is TGCAGCGTTGCACAAGGACAGCAACTAGCCAAAAACATTCAGTACTTC.

The chain couples TRBV2 to TRBJ2-7, with 7 nucleotides matching TRBD1. The V segment lost 3 bases and the J segment 3 bases; nucleotides outside the gene matches: 5. The CDR3 runs 14 residues. Germline V gene sequence: CDR1 SNHLY, CDR2 FYNNEI. This CDR3 is CASSETGRFYEQYF. CDR3 DNA sequence: TGTGCCAGCAGTGAGACAGGGCGATTCTACGAGCAGTACTTC.

The chain has TRBV7-3 and TRBJ2-1; TRBD2 might be the D (5 bases). Deletions cut 5 bases from V and 3 bases from J, with 8 bases between. The CDR3 extends over 13 amino acids. The V gene's germline CDR1 is SGHTA and CDR2 FQGTGA. Here the CDR3 reads CASSRRGYNEQFF. Written as DNA, the CDR3 is TGTGCCAGCAGCCGCCGGGGCTACAATGAGCAGTTCTTC.

CDR3 nucleotide sequence: TGCGCCAGCAGCGAACGGACAGGGGGCGACCAAGAGACCCAGTACTTC. Its translation: CASSERTGGDQETQYF. The J gene is TRBJ2-5, the V gene TRBV5-1; 11 positions match TRBD1. There are 16 residues in the CDR3. Per the germline V gene, CDR1 is SGHRS and CDR2 is YFSETQ. Trimming took 4 bases from V and 0 from J; bases not matched to a gene: 5. The entire variable domain, with the rest obtained from reference TRBV5-1 and TRBJ2-5, is as follows: KAGVTQTPRYLIKTRGQQVTLSCSPISGHRSVSWYQQTPGQGLQFLFEYFSETQRNKGNFPGRFSGRQFSNSRSEMNVSTLELGDSALYLCASSERTGGDQETQYFGPGTRLLVL.

As for this clonotype: A much larger clonotype is one base distant, so this may be a read error. The CDR3 coding sequence is TGTGCCAGCCGAAGGGCTATGAAATACGAGCAGTACTTC. It is translated as CASRRAMKYEQYF. The rearrangement links TRBV5-6 to TRBJ2-7; D gene ambiguous. This CDR3 is built from 13 residues. CDR1 SGHDT and CDR2 YYEEEE come from the germline V gene. The V end was cut by 7 bases, the J end by 4 bases, with 15 bases between.

The rearrangement joins TRBV20-1 to TRBJ2-5; the D gene is possibly TRBD2 (6 bases). The CDR3 spans 15 residues. Germline CDR1 reads DFQATT; CDR2 reads SNEGSKA (reference sequence). V dropped 5 bases and J dropped 0 bases, with 16 bases sitting between them. The CDR3 loop is CSAVAVRDYQETQYF. CDR3 DNA sequence: TGCAGTGCTGTGGCTGTACGGGACTACCAAGAGACCCAGTACTTC.

This clonotype appeared a few times. The chain couples TRBV9 to TRBJ2-2; 8 bases agree with TRBD2. Germline values: CDR1 SGDLS, CDR2 YYNGEE. The CDR3 contains 16 residues. Losses at the gene ends were 0 bases for V and 5 bases for J; bases not matched to a gene: 6. The CDR3 reads CASSVGASGQTGELFF. In nucleotides, the CDR3 is TGTGCCAGCAGCGTAGGGGCTAGCGGGCAGACCGGGGAGCTGTTTTTT.

In its sample, this clonotype was seen a few times. The genes are TRBV10-2 and TRBJ2-3; D is uncertain. Germline V CDR1 and CDR2: WSHSY, SAAADI. V shed 6 bases and J shed 2 bases, with 9 bases lying between them. This CDR3 is 13 amino acids long. CDR3 in DNA: TGCGCCAGCAGGGCTACCTTCACAGATACGCAGTATTTT. Amino acids: CASRATFTDTQYF.

This clonotype was recorded a few times. The chain links TRBV7-6 to TRBJ1-3; no firm D call. CDR3 size: 16 residues. Per germline, CDR1 SGHVS and CDR2 FNYEAQ. V was trimmed by 3 bases and J by 2 bases, leaving 14 bases between them. CDR3 nucleotides: TGTGCCAGCAGCTTTCGGCCAACTGACACTGGAAACACCATATATTTT. Amino acids: CASSFRPTDTGNTIYF.